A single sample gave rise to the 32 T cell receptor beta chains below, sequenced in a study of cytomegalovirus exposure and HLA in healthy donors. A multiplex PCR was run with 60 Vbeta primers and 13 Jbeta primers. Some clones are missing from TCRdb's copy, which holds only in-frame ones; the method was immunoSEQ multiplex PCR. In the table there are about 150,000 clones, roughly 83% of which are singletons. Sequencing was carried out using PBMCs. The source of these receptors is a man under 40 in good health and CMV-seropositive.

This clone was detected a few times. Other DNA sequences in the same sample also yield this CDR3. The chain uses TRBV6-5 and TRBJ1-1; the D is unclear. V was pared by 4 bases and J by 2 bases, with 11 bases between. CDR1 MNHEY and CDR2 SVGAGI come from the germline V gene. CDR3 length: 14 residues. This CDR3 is CASSSRQKNTEAFF. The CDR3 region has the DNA TGTGCCAGCAGTTCCCGACAAAAAAACACTGAAGCTTTCTTT.

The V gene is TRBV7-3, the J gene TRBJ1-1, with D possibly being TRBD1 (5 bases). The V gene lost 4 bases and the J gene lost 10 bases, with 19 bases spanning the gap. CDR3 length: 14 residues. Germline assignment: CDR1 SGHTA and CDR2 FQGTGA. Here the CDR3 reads CASSSPVPGCGAFF. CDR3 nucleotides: TGTGCCAGCAGCTCACCCGTCCCAGGGTGTGGAGCTTTCTTT.

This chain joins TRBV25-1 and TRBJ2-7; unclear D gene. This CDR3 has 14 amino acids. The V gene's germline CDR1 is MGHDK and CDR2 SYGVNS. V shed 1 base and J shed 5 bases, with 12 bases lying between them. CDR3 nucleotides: TGTGCCAGCAGTGAATTAATCAGGCGCGACGAGCAGTACTTC. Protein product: CASSELIRRDEQYF.

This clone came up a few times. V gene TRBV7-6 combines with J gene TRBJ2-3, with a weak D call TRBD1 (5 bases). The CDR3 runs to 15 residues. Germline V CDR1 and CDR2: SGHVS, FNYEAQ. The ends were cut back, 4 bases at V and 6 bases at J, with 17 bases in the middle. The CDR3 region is CASSSSGAPADTQYF. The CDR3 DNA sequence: TGTGCCAGCAGCTCAAGTGGGGCGCCCGCTGATACGCAGTATTTT.

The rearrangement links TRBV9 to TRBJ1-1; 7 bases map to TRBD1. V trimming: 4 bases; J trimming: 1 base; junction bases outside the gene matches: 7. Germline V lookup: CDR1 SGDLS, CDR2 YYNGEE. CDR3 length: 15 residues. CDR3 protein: CASSLGQVGNTEAFF. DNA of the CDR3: TGTGCCAGCAGCCTCGGACAGGTCGGGAACACTGAAGCTTTCTTT.

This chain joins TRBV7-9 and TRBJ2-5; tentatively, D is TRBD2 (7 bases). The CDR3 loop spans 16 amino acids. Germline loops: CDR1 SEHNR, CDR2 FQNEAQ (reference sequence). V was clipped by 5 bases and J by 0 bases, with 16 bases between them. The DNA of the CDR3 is TGTGCCAGCAGCCCTCTGGGGGGGGCCTACCAAGAGACCCAGTACTTC. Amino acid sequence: CASSPLGGAYQETQYF.

The CDR3 loop reads CASSYGGSGTDTQYF. CDR3 DNA sequence: TGTGCCAGCAGTTACGGCGGGAGTGGGACAGATACGCAGTATTTT. The J gene is TRBJ2-3, the V gene TRBV6-5; 7 bases fit TRBD2. The V gene end was trimmed by 2 bases and the J gene end by 3 bases; junction bases not matched to a gene: 5. The CDR3 is made up of 15 amino acids. CDR1 is MNHEY and CDR2 is SVGAGI in the germline V gene.

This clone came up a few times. The CDR3 protein is CASSFFTGGGETQYF. The CDR3 region has the DNA TGTGCCAGCAGTTTCTTCACGGGAGGAGGTGAGACCCAGTACTTC. The J gene is TRBJ2-5, the V gene TRBV28, with TRBD2 matching 7 bases. V dropped 3 bases and J dropped 5; count of bases not matched to a gene: 9. The germline V gene encodes CDR1 MDHEN and CDR2 SYDVKM. This CDR3 is built from 15 residues.

The CDR3 loop reads CASSFFSINTGELFF. DNA of the CDR3: TGTGCCAGCAGCTTTTTTAGTATAAACACCGGGGAGCTGTTTTTT. The rearrangement links TRBV7-9 to TRBJ2-2; D gene unclear. Germline V CDR1 and CDR2: SEHNR, FQNEAQ (reference sequence). V was cut by 3 bases and J by 2 bases, with 10 bases left in between. This CDR3 spans 15 amino acids.

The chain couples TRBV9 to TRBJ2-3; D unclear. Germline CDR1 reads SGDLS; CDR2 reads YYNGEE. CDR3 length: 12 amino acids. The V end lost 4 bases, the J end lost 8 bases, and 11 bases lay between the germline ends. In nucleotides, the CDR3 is TGTGCCAGCAGCCCTAATACGGGTACGCAGTATTTT. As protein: CASSPNTGTQYF.

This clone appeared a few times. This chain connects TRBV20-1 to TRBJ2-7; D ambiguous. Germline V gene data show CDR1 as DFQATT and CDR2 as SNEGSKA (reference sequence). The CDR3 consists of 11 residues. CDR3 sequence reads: CSVRPLYEQYF. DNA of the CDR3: TGCAGCGTCAGGCCCCTCTATGAGCAGTACTTC.

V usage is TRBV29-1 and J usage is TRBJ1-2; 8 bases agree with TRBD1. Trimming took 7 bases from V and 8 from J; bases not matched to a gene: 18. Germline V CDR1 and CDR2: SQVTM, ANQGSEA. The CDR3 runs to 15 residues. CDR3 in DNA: TGCAGCGCTCCTACAGGGGGTCGGGGTACCGCCGGCTACACCTTC. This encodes CSAPTGGRGTAGYTF.

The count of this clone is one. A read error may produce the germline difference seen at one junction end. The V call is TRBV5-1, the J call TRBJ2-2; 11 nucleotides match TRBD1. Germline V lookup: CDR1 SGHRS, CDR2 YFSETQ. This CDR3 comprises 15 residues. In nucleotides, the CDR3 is TGCGCCAGCAGTTTGGACAGGGGGCTCACCGGGGAGCTGTTTTTT. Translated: CASSLDRGLTGELFF.

The DNA of the CDR3 is TGCAGCGTTGAGCGGGCCCTCACAGATACGCAGTATTTT. It encodes CSVERALTDTQYF. The chain employs TRBV29-1 and TRBJ2-3; possibly TRBD2 for D (5 bases). Germline-derived CDR1 and CDR2 are SQVTM and ANQGSEA. This CDR3 is 13 amino acids long. The V end lost 3 bases, the J end lost 2 bases, and 9 bases lay between the germline ends.

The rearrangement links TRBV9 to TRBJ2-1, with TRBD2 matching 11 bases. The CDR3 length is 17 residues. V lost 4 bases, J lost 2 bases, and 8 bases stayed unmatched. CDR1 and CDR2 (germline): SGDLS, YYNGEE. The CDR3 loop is CASSKGTSGNPYNEQFF. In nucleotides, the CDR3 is TGTGCCAGCAGCAAGGGGACTAGCGGAAATCCCTACAATGAGCAGTTCTTC.

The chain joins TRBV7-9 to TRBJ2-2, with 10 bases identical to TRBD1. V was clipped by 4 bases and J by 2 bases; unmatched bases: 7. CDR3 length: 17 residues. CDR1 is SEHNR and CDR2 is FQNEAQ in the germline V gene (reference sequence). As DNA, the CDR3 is TGTGCCAGCAGCTCACCCCGGACAGGGGGAAACACCGGGGAGCTGTTTTTT. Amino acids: CASSSPRTGGNTGELFF.

CDR3 bases: TGTGCCAGCCGGACTAGCGGGGGGTACGAGCAGTACTTC. It encodes CASRTSGGYEQYF. This rearrangement joins TRBV6-1 to TRBJ2-7, with 14 bases lining up with TRBD2. The germline gives CDR1 MNHNS, CDR2 SASEGT. This CDR3 comprises 13 residues. The junction had 1 base not matched to a gene; V was cut back by 8 bases and J by 4 bases.

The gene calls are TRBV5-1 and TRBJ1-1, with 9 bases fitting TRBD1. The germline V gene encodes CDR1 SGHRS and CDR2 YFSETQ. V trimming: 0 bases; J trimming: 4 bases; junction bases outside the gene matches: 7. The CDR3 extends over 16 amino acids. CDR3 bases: TGCGCCAGCAGCTTGGCGCCTACAGGGGGCGGCACTGAAGCTTTCTTT. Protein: CASSLAPTGGGTEAFF. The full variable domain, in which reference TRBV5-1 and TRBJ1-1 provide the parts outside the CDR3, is KAGVTQTPRYLIKTRGQQVTLSCSPISGHRSVSWYQQTPGQGLQFLFEYFSETQRNKGNFPGRFSGRQFSNSRSEMNVSTLELGDSALYLCASSLAPTGGGTEAFFGQGTRLTVV.

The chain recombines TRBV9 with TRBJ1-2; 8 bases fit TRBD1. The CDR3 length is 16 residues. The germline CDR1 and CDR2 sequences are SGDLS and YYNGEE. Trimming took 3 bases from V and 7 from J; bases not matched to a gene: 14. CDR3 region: CASSEQTGQGEGGYTF. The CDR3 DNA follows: TGTGCCAGCAGCGAACAGACTGGACAGGGCGAGGGTGGCTACACCTTC.

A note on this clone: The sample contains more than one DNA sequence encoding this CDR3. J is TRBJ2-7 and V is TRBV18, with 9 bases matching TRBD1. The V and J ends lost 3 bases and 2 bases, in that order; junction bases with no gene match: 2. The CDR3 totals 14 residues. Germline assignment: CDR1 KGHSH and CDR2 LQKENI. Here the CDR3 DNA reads TGTGCCAGCTCACCGGGACAGGGTACCTACGAGCAGTACTTC. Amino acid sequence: CASSPGQGTYEQYF. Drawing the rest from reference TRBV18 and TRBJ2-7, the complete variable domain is NAGVMQNPRHLVRRRGQEARLRCSPMKGHSHVYWYRQLPEEGLKFMVYLQKENIIDESGMPKERFSAEFPKEGPSILRIQQVVRGDSAAYFCASSPGQGTYEQYFGPGTRLTVT.

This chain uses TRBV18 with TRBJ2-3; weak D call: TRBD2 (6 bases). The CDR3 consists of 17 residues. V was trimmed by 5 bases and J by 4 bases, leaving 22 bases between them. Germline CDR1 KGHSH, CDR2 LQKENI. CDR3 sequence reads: CASSSTRTTVKPDTQYF. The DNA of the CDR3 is TGTGCCAGCTCATCTACACGGACTACTGTGAAGCCAGATACGCAGTATTTT. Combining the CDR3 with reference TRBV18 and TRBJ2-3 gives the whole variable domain NAGVMQNPRHLVRRRGQEARLRCSPMKGHSHVYWYRQLPEEGLKFMVYLQKENIIDESGMPKERFSAEFPKEGPSILRIQQVVRGDSAAYFCASSSTRTTVKPDTQYFGPGTRLTVL.

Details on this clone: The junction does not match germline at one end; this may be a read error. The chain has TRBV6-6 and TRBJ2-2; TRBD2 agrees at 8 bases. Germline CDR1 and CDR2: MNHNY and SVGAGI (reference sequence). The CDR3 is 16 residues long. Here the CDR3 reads CASSYLAGTNIGELFF. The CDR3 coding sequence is TGTGCCAGCAGTTATCTAGCGGGCACAAACATCGGGGAGCTGTTTTTT.

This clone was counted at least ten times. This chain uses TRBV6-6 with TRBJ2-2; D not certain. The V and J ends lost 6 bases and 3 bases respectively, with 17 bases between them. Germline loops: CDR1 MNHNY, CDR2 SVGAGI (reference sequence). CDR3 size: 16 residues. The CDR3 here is CASRPIGALDTGELFF. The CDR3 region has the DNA TGTGCCAGCAGACCCATCGGAGCATTGGACACCGGGGAGCTGTTTTTT.

CDR3 in amino acids: CSVDSRQGLHKEQFF. In DNA form, the CDR3 reads TGCAGCGTTGACTCCAGACAGGGCCTGCATAAGGAGCAGTTCTTC. This rearrangement joins TRBV29-1 to TRBJ2-1; 7 bases align to TRBD1. This CDR3 has 15 amino acids. With 3 bases clipped from V and 10 bases from J, the junction kept 15 bases outside the gene matches. Germline V CDR1 and CDR2: SQVTM, ANQGSEA.

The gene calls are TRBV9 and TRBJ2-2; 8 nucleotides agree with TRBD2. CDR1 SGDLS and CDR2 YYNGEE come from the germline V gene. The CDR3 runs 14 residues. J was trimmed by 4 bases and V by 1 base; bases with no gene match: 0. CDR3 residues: CASSVSGSTGELFF. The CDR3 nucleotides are TGTGCCAGCAGCGTAAGCGGGAGCACCGGGGAGCTGTTTTTT.

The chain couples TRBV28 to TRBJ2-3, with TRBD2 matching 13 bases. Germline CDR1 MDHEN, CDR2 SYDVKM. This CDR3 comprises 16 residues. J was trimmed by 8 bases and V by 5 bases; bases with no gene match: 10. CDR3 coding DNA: TGTGCCAGCAGTCCCGGGACTAGCGGGGCCTCGGGTACGCAGTATTTT. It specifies CASSPGTSGASGTQYF.

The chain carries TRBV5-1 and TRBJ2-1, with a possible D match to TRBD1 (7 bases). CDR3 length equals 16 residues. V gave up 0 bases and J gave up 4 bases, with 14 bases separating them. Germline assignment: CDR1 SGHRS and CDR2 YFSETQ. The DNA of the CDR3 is TGCGCCAGCAGCTTGGAAGCAGGGGGGATGTACAATGAGCAGTTCTTC. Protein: CASSLEAGGMYNEQFF.

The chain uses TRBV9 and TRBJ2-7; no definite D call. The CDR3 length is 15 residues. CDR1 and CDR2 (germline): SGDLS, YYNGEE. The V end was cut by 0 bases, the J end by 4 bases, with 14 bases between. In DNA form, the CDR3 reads TGTGCCAGCAGCGTAGGTTCAAGGCGAGCGTACGAGCAGTACTTC. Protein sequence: CASSVGSRRAYEQYF.

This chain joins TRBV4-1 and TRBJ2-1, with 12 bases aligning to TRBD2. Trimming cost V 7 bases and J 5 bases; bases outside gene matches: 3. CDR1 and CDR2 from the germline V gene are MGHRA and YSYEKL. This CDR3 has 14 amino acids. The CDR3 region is CASMTSGSNNEQFF. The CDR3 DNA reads TGCGCCAGCATGACTAGCGGGAGCAACAATGAGCAGTTCTTC.

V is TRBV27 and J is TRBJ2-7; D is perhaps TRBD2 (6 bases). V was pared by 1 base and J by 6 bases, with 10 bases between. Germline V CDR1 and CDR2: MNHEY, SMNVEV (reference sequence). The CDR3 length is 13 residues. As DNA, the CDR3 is TGTGCCAGCAGTTTATGGCAGACTAGCGAGCAGTACTTC. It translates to CASSLWQTSEQYF.

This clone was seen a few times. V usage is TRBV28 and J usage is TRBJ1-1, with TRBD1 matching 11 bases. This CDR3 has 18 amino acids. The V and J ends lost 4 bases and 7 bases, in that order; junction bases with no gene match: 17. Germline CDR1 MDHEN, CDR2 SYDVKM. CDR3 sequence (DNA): TGTGCCAGCAGTTCCCCCATTATCGGACAGGGGGCCGCGGTTGAAGCTTTCTTT. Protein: CASSSPIIGQGAAVEAFF. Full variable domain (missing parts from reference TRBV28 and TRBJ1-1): DVKVTQSSRYLVKRTGEKVFLECVQDMDHENMFWYRQDPGLGLRLIYFSYDVKMKEKGDIPEGYSVSREKKERFSLILESASTNQTSMYLCASSSPIIGQGAAVEAFFGQGTRLTVV.

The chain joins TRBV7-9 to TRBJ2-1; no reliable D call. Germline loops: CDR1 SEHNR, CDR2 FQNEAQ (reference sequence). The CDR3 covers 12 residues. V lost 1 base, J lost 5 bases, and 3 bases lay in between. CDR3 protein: CASSLVDNEQFF. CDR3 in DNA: TGTGCCAGCAGCTTAGTAGACAATGAGCAGTTCTTC.